The 14 T cell receptor beta chains below come from one sample, sequenced in a study of sequential checkpoint blockade in melanoma. This table comes from immunoSEQ multiplex PCR, and its TCRdb copy is limited to in-frame clones, with some not included. The sample includes thousands of clones, over 70% seen only once; the top ten take approximately 25%. Documented treatment: randomized to nivolumab then ipilimumab (arm A) or the reverse (arm B). The source material was CD8+ T cells sorted from blood (inferred from file names), sampled from a patient given nivolumab and ipilimumab in sequence. These receptors all stem from a human donor with melanoma.

This sequence joins TRBV7-9 and TRBJ2-7; D is undetermined. Trimming stripped 5 bases from V and 5 bases from J, with 7 bases between. Germline V gene sequence: CDR1 SEHNR, CDR2 FQNEAQ (reference sequence). This CDR3 is 11 amino acids long. CDR3 sequence: CASSLSNEQYF. The DNA for the CDR3 is TGTGCCAGCAGCCTCTCTAACGAGCAGTACTTC.

The CDR3 sequence is CASRGTLNEQFF. CDR3 coding DNA: TGTGCCAGCAGGGGGACTTTAAATGAGCAGTTCTTC. The rearrangement uses TRBV6-1 and TRBJ2-1; tentative D call: TRBD2 (6 bases). The CDR3 is made up of 12 amino acids. CDR1 and CDR2 (germline): MNHNS, SASEGT. Trimming pared 6 bases from V and 7 bases from J, leaving 10 bases between.

The chain uses TRBV29-1 and TRBJ2-3, with 11 bases identical to TRBD1. The V gene end was trimmed by 1 base and the J gene end by 12 bases; junction bases not matched to a gene: 6. The CDR3 sequence is 13 residues long. CDR1 and CDR2 (germline): SQVTM, ANQGSEA. For the CDR3, the DNA is TGCAGCGTTGAAGGGGGGGACAGGGGGGAACAGTATTTT. Its protein is CSVEGGDRGEQYF.

The chain is built from TRBV6-1 and TRBJ2-7, with a tentative D call TRBD1 (5 bases). Trimming stripped 6 bases from V and 0 bases from J, with 12 bases between. This CDR3 comprises 14 residues. Germline V gene sequence: CDR1 MNHNS, CDR2 SASEGT. The CDR3 region has the DNA TGTGCCAGCAGCCCGACAGCCGGCTCCTACGAGCAGTACTTC. It encodes CASSPTAGSYEQYF.

The rearrangement joins TRBV6-5 to TRBJ2-2, with 10 bases aligning to TRBD1. The CDR3 runs to 15 residues. Trimming at V came to 6 bases and at J to 6 bases, leaving 7 bases not matched to a gene. Germline V gene sequence: CDR1 MNHEY, CDR2 SVGAGI. CDR3 in amino acids: CASRLSTGGPGELFF. In nucleotides, the CDR3 is TGTGCCAGCAGACTATCGACAGGGGGCCCCGGGGAGCTGTTTTTT.

The chain joins TRBV11-2 to TRBJ2-3; possible D gene TRBD2, 6 bases. The V end lost 0 bases, the J end lost 2 bases, and 15 bases lay between the germline ends. The CDR3 length is 17 residues. Looked up from germline, CDR1 is SGHAT and CDR2 is FQNNGV. The CDR3 sequence: CASSLDPTGGTTDTQYF. The CDR3 region has the DNA TGTGCCAGCAGCTTAGATCCGACGGGCGGGACCACAGATACGCAGTATTTT.

The chain has TRBV7-9 and TRBJ1-2, with 7 positions matching TRBD1. The V and J ends lost 6 bases and 4 bases, in that order; junction bases with no gene match: 14. This CDR3 spans 16 amino acids. Germline-derived CDR1 and CDR2 are SEHNR and FQNEAQ (reference sequence). CDR3 sequence: CASSTNRGQRFYGYTF. CDR3 DNA: TGTGCCAGCAGTACTAACCGGGGACAGCGATTCTATGGCTACACCTTC.

This sequence joins TRBV19 and TRBJ1-1; D is ambiguous. The CDR3 is 15 residues long. V was trimmed by 4 bases and J by 4 bases, leaving 16 bases between them. The germline V gene encodes CDR1 LNHDA and CDR2 SQIVND (reference sequence). CDR3 residues: CASSKTPYSGTEAFF. DNA for the CDR3: TGTGCCAGTAGTAAGACACCGTACTCTGGCACTGAAGCTTTCTTT.

This chain joins TRBV7-3 and TRBJ2-3; D is uncertain. The V and J ends lost 4 bases and 4 bases respectively, with 9 bases between them. The CDR3 is 13 amino acids. CDR1 and CDR2 (germline): SGHTA, FQGTGA. The CDR3: CASSSYTSDTQYF. In DNA, the CDR3 is TGTGCCAGCAGCTCTTACACATCAGATACGCAGTATTTT.

The V call is TRBV11-3, the J call TRBJ2-1, with 8 bases identical to TRBD1. This CDR3 has 14 residues. Germline CDR1 SGHNT, CDR2 YENEEA. Trimming at V came to 2 bases and at J to 5 bases, leaving 2 bases not matched to a gene. This CDR3 reads CASSLRTGNNEQFF. The CDR3, as DNA: TGTGCCAGCAGCTTAAGGACAGGGAACAATGAGCAGTTCTTC. The full variable domain, completed using reference TRBV11-3 and TRBJ2-1, is EAGVVQSPRYKIIEKKQPVAFWCNPISGHNTLYWYLQNLGQGPELLIRYENEEAVDDSQLPKDRFSAERLKGVDSTLKIQPAELGDSAVYLCASSLRTGNNEQFFGPGTRLTVL.

The chain recombines TRBV6-1 with TRBJ2-1; 7 bases are shared with TRBD1. Per the germline V gene, CDR1 is MNHNS and CDR2 is SASEGT. The V gene end was trimmed by 5 bases and the J gene end by 2 bases; junction bases not matched to a gene: 3. This CDR3 contains 14 residues. The CDR3 nucleotides are TGTGCCAGCAGTTGGGGACAGACCTACAATGAGCAGTTCTTC. Translation gives CASSWGQTYNEQFF.

The genes are TRBV11-1 and TRBJ2-2, with D possibly matching TRBD1 (5 bases). The CDR3 covers 12 residues. Deletions cut 4 bases from V and 6 bases from J, with 6 bases between. Germline V CDR1 and CDR2: SGHAT, FQDESV (reference sequence). The CDR3 here is CASSWGPGELFF. The DNA for the CDR3 is TGTGCCAGCAGCTGGGGCCCCGGGGAGCTGTTTTTT.

The genes are TRBV4-1 and TRBJ1-4; TRBD1 might be the D (6 bases). The V and J ends lost 3 bases and 8 bases respectively, with 16 bases between them. CDR1 MGHRA and CDR2 YSYEKL come from the germline V gene. The CDR3 extends over 15 amino acids. In DNA form, the CDR3 reads TGCGCCAGCAGCCACCGACAGGAAAAGAGCGAAAAACTGTTTTTT. Encoded protein: CASSHRQEKSEKLFF.

For the CDR3, the DNA is TGTGCCAGCAGCGCTGAATTCGGACAGGGGGCCCTTAATTCACCCCTCCACTTT. Translating it yields CASSAEFGQGALNSPLHF. The genes are TRBV5-6 and TRBJ1-6; 11 nucleotides line up with TRBD1. CDR3 length: 18 residues. Germline values: CDR1 SGHDT, CDR2 YYEEEE. The V and J ends lost 4 bases and 6 bases, in that order; junction bases with no gene match: 12.